This TCR beta chain is drawn from a study of blood T cell repertoires in COVID-19. In the study overall: The United States, Italy and Spain were the sources of the acute and convalescent COVID-19 samples. The cDNA or gDNA used as material had been derived from T cells, B-cell-depleted T cells, or PBMCs.

In the source study's methods: Reference gene primer amplification in the assay estimated nucleated cell counts. Libraries were prepared by immunoSEQ multiplex PCR; TCRdb keeps only in-frame clonotypes and omits some of them. The DNA was the basis for D and trimming; V, J and clone size are from that table. The repertoire includes tens of thousands of clones, around nine tenths of them detected once, and about 3.4% sits in the top ten. Trimming left V 3 bases short and J 0 bases short, with 6 bases between. Germline CDR1 is MDHEN and CDR2 is SYDVKM. The CDR3 is 13 residues long. The sequence was obtained from a woman aged 70-85 years with acute or convalescent COVID-19. The J gene is TRBJ2-7, the V gene TRBV28; D not resolved. Sequences were obtained from peripheral blood. The CDR3 nucleotides are TGTGCCAGCAGTTTCCGTAGCTCCTACGAGCAGTACTTC. This codes for CASSFRSSYEQYF.